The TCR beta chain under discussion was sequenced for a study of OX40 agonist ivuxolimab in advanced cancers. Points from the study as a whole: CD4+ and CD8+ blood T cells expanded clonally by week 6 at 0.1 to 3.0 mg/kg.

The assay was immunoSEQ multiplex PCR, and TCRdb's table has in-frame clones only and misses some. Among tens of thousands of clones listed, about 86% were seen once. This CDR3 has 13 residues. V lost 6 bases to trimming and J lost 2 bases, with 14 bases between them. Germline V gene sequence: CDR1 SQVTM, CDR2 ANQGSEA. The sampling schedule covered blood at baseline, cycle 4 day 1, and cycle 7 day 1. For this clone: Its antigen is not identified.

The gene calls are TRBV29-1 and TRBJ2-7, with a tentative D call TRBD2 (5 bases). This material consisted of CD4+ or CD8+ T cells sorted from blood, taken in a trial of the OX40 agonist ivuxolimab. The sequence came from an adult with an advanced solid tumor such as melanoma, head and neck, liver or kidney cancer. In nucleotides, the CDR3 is TGCAGCGTCCTACACGGGATCGCCTACGAGCAGTACTTC. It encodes CSVLHGIAYEQYF.